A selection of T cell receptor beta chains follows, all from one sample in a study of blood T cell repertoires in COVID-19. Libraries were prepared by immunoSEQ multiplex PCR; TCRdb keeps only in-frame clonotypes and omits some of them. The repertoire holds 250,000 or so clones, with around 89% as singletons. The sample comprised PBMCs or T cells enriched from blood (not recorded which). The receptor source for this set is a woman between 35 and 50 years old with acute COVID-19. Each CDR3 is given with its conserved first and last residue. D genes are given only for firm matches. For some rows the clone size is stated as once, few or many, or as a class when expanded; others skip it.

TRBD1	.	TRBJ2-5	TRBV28	TGTGCCAGCAGTCCCCTTACCCCCTCTACAGGGGGTTATGCGCAGACCCAGTACTTC	CASSPLTPSTGGYAQTQYF
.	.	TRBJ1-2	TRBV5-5	TGTGCCAGCAGCTTGGCCCCGGAGGGTGGCTACACCTTC	CASSLAPEGGYTF
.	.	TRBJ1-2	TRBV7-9	TGTGCCAGCAGCTTATCGACCGGGGGCTACACCTTC	CASSLSTGGYTF
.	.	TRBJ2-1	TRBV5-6	TGTGCCAGCAGCTTGTCCCCGGGGAGGAATGAGCAGTTCTTC	CASSLSPGRNEQFF
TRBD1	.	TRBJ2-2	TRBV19	TGTGCCAGTAGTACGGGACAGGGTAGCCCCGGGGAGCTGTTTTTT	CASSTGQGSPGELFF
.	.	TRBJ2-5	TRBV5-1	TGCGCCAGCAGCTTGGCTCGGGGCCAAGAGACCCAGTACTTC	CASSLARGQETQYF
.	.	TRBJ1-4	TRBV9	TGTGCCAGCAGCGTAGCTCTGGGAGGGAGTGAAAAACTGTTTTTT	CASSVALGGSEKLFF
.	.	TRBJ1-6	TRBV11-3	TGTGCCAGCAGCCGATGGAGTAGAGATTCACCCCTCCACTTT	CASSRWSRDSPLHF
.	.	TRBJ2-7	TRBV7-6	TGTGCCAGCAGCTTAGTTGGGCAGGGAGGATATGGACTCCCGCACGAGCAGTACTTC	CASSLVGQGGYGLPHEQYF
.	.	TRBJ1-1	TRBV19	TGTGCCAGTAGTACCATGAGGGACACTGAAGCTTTCTTT	CASSTMRDTEAFF
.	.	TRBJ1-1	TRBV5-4	TGTGCCAGCAGCTTGTCAGGGACTGCTGAAGCTTTCTTT	CASSLSGTAEAFF
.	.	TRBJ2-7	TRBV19	TGTGCCAGTAGTATAGAGGGCAGGGCTTCCTACGAGCAGTACTTC	CASSIEGRASYEQYF
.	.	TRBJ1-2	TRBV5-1	TGCGCCAGCAGCTTGGAGGGGGTTATGGAATTTTATGGCTACACCTTC	CASSLEGVMEFYGYTF
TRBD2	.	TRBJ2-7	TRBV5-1	TGCGCCAGCAGCTCCAGGACTAGGGATCGGTACGAGCAGTACTTC	CASSSRTRDRYEQYF
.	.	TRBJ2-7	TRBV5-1	TGCGCCAGCAGCTCCTCTAGCGACTATCAATACGAGCAGTACTTC	CASSSSSDYQYEQYF
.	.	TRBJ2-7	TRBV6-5	TGTGCCAGCAGTTACGAGGGGGGGCCCTCCTACGAGCAGTACTTC	CASSYEGGPSYEQYF
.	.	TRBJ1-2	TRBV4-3	TGCGCCAGCAGCTCCTCGGGGGGGAACTATGGCTACACCTTC	CASSSSGGNYGYTF
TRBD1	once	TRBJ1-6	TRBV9	TGTGCCAGCAGCGTAGGGATTCGGGACAGGGGATTTAATTCACCCCTCCACTTT	CASSVGIRDRGFNSPLHF
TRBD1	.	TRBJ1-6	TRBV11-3	TGTGCCAGCAGCTTAGCGCAGGGGGCAGGTTCACCCCTCCACTTT	CASSLAQGAGSPLHF
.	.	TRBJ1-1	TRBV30	TGTGCCTGGAGTAAGGCAGGGGTGGCTGAAGCTTTCTTT	CAWSKAGVAEAFF
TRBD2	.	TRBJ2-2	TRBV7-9	TGTGCCAGCAGCCAAACTAGCGGAGACACCGGGGAGCTGTTTTTT	CASSQTSGDTGELFF
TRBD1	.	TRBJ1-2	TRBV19	TGTGCCAGTAGTATACCCTGGACAGGGTTCGATGGCTACACCTTC	CASSIPWTGFDGYTF
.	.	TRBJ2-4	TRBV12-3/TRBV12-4	TGTGCCAGCAGTTTAACCGGGACTATTCAGTACTTC	CASSLTGTIQYF
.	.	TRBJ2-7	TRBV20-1	TGCAGTGCTAGAGCGTCGGTGTTGGAGTACTTC	CSARASVLEYF
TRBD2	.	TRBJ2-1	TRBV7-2	TGTGCCAGCAGCCCCCATCTAGCGGGGATCTACAATGAGCAGTTCTTC	CASSPHLAGIYNEQFF
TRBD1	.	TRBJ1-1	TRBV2	TGTGCCAGTGGACAGGGGGCGGGTGAAGCTTTCTTT	CASGQGAGEAFF
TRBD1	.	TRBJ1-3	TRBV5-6	TGTGCCAGCAGCTCACTAGCCGGGACAGGGTTCCTTGGGGGAAACACCATATATTTT	CASSSLAGTGFLGGNTIYF
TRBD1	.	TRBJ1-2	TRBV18	TGTGCCAGCTCACCAGGACAGGGCTATGGCTACACCTTC	CASSPGQGYGYTF
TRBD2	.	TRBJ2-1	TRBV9	TGTGCCAGCAGCGTCGGGGACCCGGGGGGAGTAGTTGGAGACAATGAGCAGTTCTTC	CASSVGDPGGVVGDNEQFF
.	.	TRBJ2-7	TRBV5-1	TGCGCCAGCAGAAGCTCGAGCTACGAGCAGTACTTC	CASRSSSYEQYF
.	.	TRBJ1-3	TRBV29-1	TGCAGCGTTGCTGGCCTGACTGGAAACACCATATATTTT	CSVAGLTGNTIYF
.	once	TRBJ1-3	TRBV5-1	TGCGCCAGCAGCCCTCTGATGAGCTCTGGAAACACCATATATTTT	CASSPLMSSGNTIYF
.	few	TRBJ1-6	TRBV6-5	TGTGCCAGCAGTTACTCGCCGGGGTCACCCCTCCACTTT	CASSYSPGSPLHF
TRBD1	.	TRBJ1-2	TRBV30	TGTGCCTGGAGTGTGGGTCTAGGAGGGGGCAAACGCTATGGCTACACCTTC	CAWSVGLGGGKRYGYTF
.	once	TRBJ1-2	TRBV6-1	TGTGCCAGCAGTGAACAGGCCGTGAACTATGGCTACACCTTC	CASSEQAVNYGYTF
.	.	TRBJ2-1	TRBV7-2	TGTGCCAGCAGGCTAAACAGGGAGAATGAGCAGTTCTTC	CASRLNRENEQFF
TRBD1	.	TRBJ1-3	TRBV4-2	TGTGCCAGCAGCCAAGGGGGACAGGGTATCTCTGGAAACACCATATATTTT	CASSQGGQGISGNTIYF
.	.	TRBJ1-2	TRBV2	TGTGCCAGCAGGGGCAACTATGGCTACACCTTC	CASRGNYGYTF
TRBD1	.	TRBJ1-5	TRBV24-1	TGTGCCACCAGTGATTCGGCAGGGGGCGATCGGCAGCCCCAGCATTTT	CATSDSAGGDRQPQHF
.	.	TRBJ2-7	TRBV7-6	TGTGCCAGCAGCTTAGAAACAGGGAATACCTACGAGCAGTACTTC	CASSLETGNTYEQYF
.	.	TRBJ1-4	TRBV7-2	TGTGCCAGCAGCTTAGGCGATGAAAAACTGTTTTTT	CASSLGDEKLFF
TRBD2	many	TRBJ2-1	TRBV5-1	TGCGCCAGCAGCTATGAATCGACTAGCGGGAGCATCAATGAGCAGTTCTTC	CASSYESTSGSINEQFF
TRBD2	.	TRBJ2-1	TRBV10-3	TGTGCCATCAGTGCCCTAGCGGGGGGGTACAATGAGCAGTTCTTC	CAISALAGGYNEQFF
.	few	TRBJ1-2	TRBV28	TGTGCGACCCGGGGGGGGTATGGCTACACCTTC	CATRGGYGYTF
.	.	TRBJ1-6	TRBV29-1	TGCAGCGCTAGGGAGAGTCGGGATTCACCCCTCCACTTT	CSARESRDSPLHF
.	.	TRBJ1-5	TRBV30	TGTGCCTGGAGTGTACCGGGCAATCAGCCCCAGCATTTT	CAWSVPGNQPQHF
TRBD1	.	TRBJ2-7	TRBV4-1	TGCGCCAGCAGCCAAGATAGGCGGACAGGGGAGGGCGAGCAGTACTTC	CASSQDRRTGEGEQYF
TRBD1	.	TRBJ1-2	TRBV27	TGTGCCAGCAGTCCGAAAAGGGACAGGGCTTATGGCTACACCTTC	CASSPKRDRAYGYTF
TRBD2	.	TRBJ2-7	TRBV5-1	TGCGCCAGCAGCTTGGGGACTAGCGGGGTTTACGAGCAGTACTTC	CASSLGTSGVYEQYF
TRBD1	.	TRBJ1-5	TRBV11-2	TGTGCCAGCAGCTTAGGGACAGGGACCGTCGATCAGCCCCAGCATTTT	CASSLGTGTVDQPQHF
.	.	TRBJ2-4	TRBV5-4	TGTGCCAGCAGCTTGGACAGGGAACGGGCCAAAAACATTCAGTACTTC	CASSLDRERAKNIQYF
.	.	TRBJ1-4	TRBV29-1	TGCAGCGTTGCGGGTCCTAATGAAAAACTGTTTTTT	CSVAGPNEKLFF
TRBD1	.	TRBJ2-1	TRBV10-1	TGCGCCAGCAGTGAGGGGACAGGGGCTTACAATGAGCAGTTCTTC	CASSEGTGAYNEQFF
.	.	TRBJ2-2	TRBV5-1	TGCGCCAGCAGCTTGCAGTTGCCGAACACCGGGGAGCTGTTTTTT	CASSLQLPNTGELFF
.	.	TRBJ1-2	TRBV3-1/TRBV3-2	TGTGCCAGCAGCCCCGCGGCCCAGGGGCTCTATGGCTACACCTTC	CASSPAAQGLYGYTF
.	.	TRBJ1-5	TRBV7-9	TGTGCCAGCAGCTTAGGGAAACAGGGCGATCGCAATCAGCCCCAGCATTTT	CASSLGKQGDRNQPQHF
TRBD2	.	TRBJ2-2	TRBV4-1	TGCGCCAGCAGCCAAGAATATAGCGGGGGTTACACCGGGGAGCTGTTTTTT	CASSQEYSGGYTGELFF
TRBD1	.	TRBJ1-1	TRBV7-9	TGTGCCAGCAGCTTAGACGCGGGCAGGGGGACTGAAGCTTTCTTT	CASSLDAGRGTEAFF
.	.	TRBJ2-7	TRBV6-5	TGTGCCAGCAGGGAGGGGGGGAGGAAAAACGAGCAGTACTTC	CASREGGRKNEQYF